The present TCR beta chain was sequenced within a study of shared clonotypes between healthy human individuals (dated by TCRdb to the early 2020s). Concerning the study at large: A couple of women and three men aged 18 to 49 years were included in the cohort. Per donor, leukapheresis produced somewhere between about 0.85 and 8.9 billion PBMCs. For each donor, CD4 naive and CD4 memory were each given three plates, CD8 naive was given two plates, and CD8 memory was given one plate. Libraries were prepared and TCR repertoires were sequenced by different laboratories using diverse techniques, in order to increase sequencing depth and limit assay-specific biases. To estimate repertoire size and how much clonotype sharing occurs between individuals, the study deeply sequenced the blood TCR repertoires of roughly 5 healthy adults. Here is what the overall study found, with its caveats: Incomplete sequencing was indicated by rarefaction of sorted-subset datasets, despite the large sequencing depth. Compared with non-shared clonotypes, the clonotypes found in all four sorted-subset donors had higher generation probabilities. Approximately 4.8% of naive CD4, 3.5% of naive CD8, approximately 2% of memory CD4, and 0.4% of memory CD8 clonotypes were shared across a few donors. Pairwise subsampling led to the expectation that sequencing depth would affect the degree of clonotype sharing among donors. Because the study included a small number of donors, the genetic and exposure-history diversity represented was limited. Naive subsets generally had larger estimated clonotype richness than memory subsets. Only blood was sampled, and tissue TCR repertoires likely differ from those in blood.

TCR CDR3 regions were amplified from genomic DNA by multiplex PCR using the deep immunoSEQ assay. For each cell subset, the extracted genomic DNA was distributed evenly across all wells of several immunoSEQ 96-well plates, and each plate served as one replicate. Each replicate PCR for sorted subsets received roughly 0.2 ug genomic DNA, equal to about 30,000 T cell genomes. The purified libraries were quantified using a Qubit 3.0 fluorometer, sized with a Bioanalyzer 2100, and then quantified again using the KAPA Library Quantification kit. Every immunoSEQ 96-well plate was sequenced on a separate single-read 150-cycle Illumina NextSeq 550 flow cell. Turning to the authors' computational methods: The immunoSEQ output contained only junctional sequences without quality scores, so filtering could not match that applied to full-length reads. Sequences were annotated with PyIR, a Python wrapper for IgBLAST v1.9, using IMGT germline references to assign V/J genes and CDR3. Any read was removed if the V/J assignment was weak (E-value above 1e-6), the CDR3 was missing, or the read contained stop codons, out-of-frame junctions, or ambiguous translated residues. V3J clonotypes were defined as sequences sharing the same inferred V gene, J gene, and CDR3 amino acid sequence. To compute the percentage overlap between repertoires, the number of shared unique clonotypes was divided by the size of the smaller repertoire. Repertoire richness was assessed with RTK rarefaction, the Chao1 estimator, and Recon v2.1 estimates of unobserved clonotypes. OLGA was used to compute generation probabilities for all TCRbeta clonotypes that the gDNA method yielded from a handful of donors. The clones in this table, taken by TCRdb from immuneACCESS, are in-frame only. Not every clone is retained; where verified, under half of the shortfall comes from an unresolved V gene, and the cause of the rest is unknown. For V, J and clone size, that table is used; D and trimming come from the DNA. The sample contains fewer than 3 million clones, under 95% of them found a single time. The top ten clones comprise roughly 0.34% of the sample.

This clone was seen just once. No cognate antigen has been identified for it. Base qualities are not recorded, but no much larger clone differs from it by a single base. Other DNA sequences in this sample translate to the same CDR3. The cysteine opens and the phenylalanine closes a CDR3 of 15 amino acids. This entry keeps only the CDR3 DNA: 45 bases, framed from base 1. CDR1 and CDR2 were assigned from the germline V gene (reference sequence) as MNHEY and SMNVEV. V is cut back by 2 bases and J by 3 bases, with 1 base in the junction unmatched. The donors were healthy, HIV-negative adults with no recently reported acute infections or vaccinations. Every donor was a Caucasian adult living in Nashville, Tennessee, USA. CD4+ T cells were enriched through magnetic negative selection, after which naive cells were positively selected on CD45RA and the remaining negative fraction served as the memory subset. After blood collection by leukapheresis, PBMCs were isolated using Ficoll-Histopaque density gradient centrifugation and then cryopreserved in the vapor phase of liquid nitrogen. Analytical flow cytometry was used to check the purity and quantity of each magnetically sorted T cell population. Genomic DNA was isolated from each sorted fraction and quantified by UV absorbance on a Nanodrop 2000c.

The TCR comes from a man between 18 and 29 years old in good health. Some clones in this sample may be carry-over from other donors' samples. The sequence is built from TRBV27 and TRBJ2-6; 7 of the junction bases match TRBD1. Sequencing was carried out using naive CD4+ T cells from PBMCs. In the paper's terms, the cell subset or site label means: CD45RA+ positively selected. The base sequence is TGTGCCAGCAGTTTAAGGGGGCTTGGGGCCAACGTCCTGACTTTC. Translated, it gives CASSLRGLGANVLTF.